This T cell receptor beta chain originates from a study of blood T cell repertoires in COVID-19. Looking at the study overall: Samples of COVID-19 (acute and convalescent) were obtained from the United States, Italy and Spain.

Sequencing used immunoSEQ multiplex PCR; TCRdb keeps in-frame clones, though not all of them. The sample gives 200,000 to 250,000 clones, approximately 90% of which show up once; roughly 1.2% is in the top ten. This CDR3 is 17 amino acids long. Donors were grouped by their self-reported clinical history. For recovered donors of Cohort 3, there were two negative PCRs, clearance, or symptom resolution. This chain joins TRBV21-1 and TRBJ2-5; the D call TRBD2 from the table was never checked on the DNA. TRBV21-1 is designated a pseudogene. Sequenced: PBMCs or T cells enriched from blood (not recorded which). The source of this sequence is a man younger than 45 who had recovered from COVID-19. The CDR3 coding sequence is TGTGCCAGCAGCAAAGCCAGGACTAGCGGGAGCCAAGAGACCCAGTACTTC. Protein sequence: CASSKARTSGSQETQYF.